These 20 T cell receptor beta chains originate from one sample sequenced in a study of T-cell reconstitution after alpha-beta-depleted transplantation in children. Preparation of the TCRbeta library used unique molecular identifiers. MiXCR, run by TCRdb on the PCR reads, gives a single entry per CDR3 protein. The table lists about a million distinct CDR3 sequences, less than 30% of them singletons. The sample in question was PBMCs, mostly from graft donor cells, obtained 360 days after TCRalphabeta/CD19-depleted stem cell transplant. The receptors were sampled from a boy in the first two years of life who had a stem cell transplant for SCID, so the T cells may come from the graft donor.

The rearrangement joins TRBV29-1 to TRBJ2-1; perhaps TRBD1 as D (6 bases). Trimming shortened V by 4 bases and J by 4 bases, and 17 bases separated the two germline ends. Germline V gene data show CDR1 as SQVTM and CDR2 as ANQGSEA. This CDR3 has 15 residues. The CDR3 bases are TGCAGCGTTGTTCCCGACAGGCGGGTGTACAATGAGCAGTTCTTC. Its translation is CSVVPDRRVYNEQFF.

The chain carries TRBV7-2 and TRBJ1-1; D gene ambiguous. The CDR3 is 13 amino acids. Deletions cut 2 bases from V and 8 bases from J, with 12 bases between. Germline values: CDR1 SGHTA, CDR2 FQGNSA. Written as DNA, the CDR3 is TGTGCCAGCAGCTTAAGGTTACGAAACGAAGCTTTCTTT. Encoded protein: CASSLRLRNEAFF.

The rearrangement joins TRBV20-1 to TRBJ2-1, with D possibly called TRBD1 or TRBD2 (5 bases each). CDR3 length: 12 residues. Germline assignment: CDR1 DFQATT and CDR2 SNEGSKA (reference sequence). Trimming left V 4 bases short and J 9 bases short, with 13 bases between. CDR3 in amino acids: CSATATGPEQFF. The CDR3 nucleotides are TGCAGTGCTACCGCTACGGGGCCTGAGCAGTTCTTC.

This clonotype was observed a handful of times. The chain recombines TRBV10-3 with TRBJ2-7; the D gene is possibly TRBD1 (5 bases). Germline V gene sequence: CDR1 ENHRY, CDR2 SYGVKD. V gave up 5 bases and J gave up 4 bases, with 15 bases separating them. This CDR3 has 14 amino acids. The CDR3 sequence: CAISQGSGVYEQYF. CDR3 coding DNA: TGTGCCATCAGTCAGGGCAGTGGGGTATACGAGCAGTACTTC.

The V and J genes are TRBV28 and TRBJ2-1; maybe TRBD1 (6 bases). V was trimmed by 6 bases and J by 2 bases, leaving 14 bases between them. The CDR3 has 15 amino acids. CDR1 is MDHEN, CDR2 SYDVKM, per germline. The CDR3 spells CASSRFEGAYNEQFF. The CDR3 DNA is TGTGCCAGCAGCCGTTTTGAGGGGGCCTACAATGAGCAGTTCTTC.

The V call is TRBV4-2, the J call TRBJ2-2, with TRBD2 matching 10 bases. V shed 4 bases, J shed 1 base, and the junction held 9 bases outside the gene matches. Germline assignment: CDR1 LGHNA and CDR2 YNFKEQ. The length of the CDR3 is 18 residues. CDR3 DNA sequence: TGTGCCAGCAGCCCTCCGACAACTAGCGGGGAGAACACCGGGGAGCTGTTTTTT. Its translation: CASSPPTTSGENTGELFF.

Here the CDR3 reads CASSLEAGMNSYNEQFF. The CDR3 DNA sequence: TGTGCCAGCAGCTTGGAGGCGGGGATGAATTCCTACAATGAGCAGTTCTTC. The chain employs TRBV5-4 and TRBJ2-1; tentatively, D is TRBD2 (6 bases). Germline loops: CDR1 SGHNT, CDR2 YYREEE (reference sequence). The CDR3 runs 17 residues. V lost 0 bases to trimming and J lost 1 base, with 14 bases between them.

The V call is TRBV27, the J call TRBJ1-3; TRBD1 might be the D (5 bases). Germline V gene lookup returns CDR1 MNHEY and CDR2 SMNVEV (reference sequence). Trimming left V 5 bases short and J 5 bases short, with 22 bases between. The CDR3 has 17 residues. CDR3 sequence reads: CASSLRGDRLLRNTIYF. CDR3 in DNA: TGTGCCAGCAGTCTCCGGGGCGACAGACTCCTTAGAAACACCATATATTTT.

The CDR3 sequence is CAISDSSRGPSMNTEAFF. CDR3 coding DNA: TGTGCCATCAGTGATTCGAGCAGGGGCCCCTCAATGAACACTGAAGCTTTCTTT. The chain couples TRBV10-3 to TRBJ1-1; D perhaps matches TRBD1 (6 bases). V was clipped by 3 bases and J by 0 bases, with 20 bases between them. Germline V gives CDR1 ENHRY, CDR2 SYGVKD. The CDR3 extends over 18 amino acids.

The rearrangement uses TRBV2 and TRBJ2-3; TRBD2 aligns across 10 bases. Germline lookup yields CDR1 SNHLY and CDR2 FYNNEI. The trim removed 0 bases at V and 4 bases at J, leaving 1 base unmatched. The CDR3 is 15 residues long. DNA for the CDR3: TGTGCCAGCAGTGAAGCTCTAGCGGGGGCAGATACGCAGTATTTT. It encodes CASSEALAGADTQYF.

The CDR3 DNA is TGTGCCAGCAGCCCCCACCCCGGGCTAGCCAAAAACATTCAGTACTTC. Translated: CASSPHPGLAKNIQYF. The chain couples TRBV7-2 to TRBJ2-4; D not resolved. V lost 5 bases to trimming and J lost 0 bases, with 14 bases between them. Germline CDR1 reads SGHTA; CDR2 reads FQGNSA. The CDR3 spans 16 residues.

A few counts support this clonotype. V is TRBV20-1 and J is TRBJ2-7; D unclear. V was shortened by 5 bases and J by 7 bases, with 15 bases between the two germline ends. The germline V gene encodes CDR1 DFQATT and CDR2 SNEGSKA (reference sequence). The length of the CDR3 is 12 residues. In nucleotides, the CDR3 is TGCAGTGCTGCCGTGGGCGCCTGGGAGCAGTACTTC. As protein: CSAAVGAWEQYF.

The chain uses TRBV7-2 and TRBJ1-1; D is undetermined. V lost 4 bases and J 6 bases, leaving 12 bases between the germline ends. This CDR3 has 13 amino acids. Germline V gene lookup returns CDR1 SGHTA and CDR2 FQGNSA. DNA for the CDR3: TGTGCCAGCAGCTCCCTGGGTCCCCCTGAAGCTTTCTTT. This gives the protein CASSSLGPPEAFF.

V usage is TRBV14 and J usage is TRBJ2-7; D is ambiguous. CDR1 is SGHDN, CDR2 FVKESK, per germline. The CDR3 extends over 15 amino acids. Trimming stripped 0 bases from V and 0 bases from J, with 9 bases between. CDR3 amino acids: CASSQESQSSYEQYF. The CDR3 DNA reads as TGTGCCAGCAGCCAAGAGAGCCAGAGCTCCTACGAGCAGTACTTC.

This clonotype showed up many times. The chain uses TRBV7-9 and TRBJ2-5, with 12 nucleotides matching TRBD2. Germline assignment: CDR1 SEHNR and CDR2 FQNEAQ (reference sequence). With 3 bases clipped from V and 5 bases from J, the junction kept 7 bases outside the gene matches. CDR3 length equals 16 residues. The CDR3 spells CASSFGLAGNTETQYF. The DNA for the CDR3 is TGTGCCAGCAGCTTCGGACTAGCGGGGAACACGGAGACCCAGTACTTC.

This clonotype has a handful of counts. This chain links TRBV7-2 with TRBJ2-2, with a weak D call TRBD2 (6 bases). Trimming left V 2 bases short and J 0 bases short, with 13 bases between. The CDR3 has 17 amino acids. Germline V lookup: CDR1 SGHTA, CDR2 FQGNSA. CDR3 loop: CASSLRRGTTNTGELFF. The DNA of the CDR3 is TGTGCCAGCAGCTTACGGCGGGGCACTACGAACACCGGGGAGCTGTTTTTT.

There are a few counts of this clonotype. V is TRBV12-3 or TRBV12-4 and J is TRBJ2-7; tentative D call: TRBD2 (5 bases). This CDR3 has 12 residues. Trimming took off 10 bases at V and 3 bases at J, with 13 bases between the two ends. This chain's CDR3 is CATGRGFYEQYF. Written as DNA, the CDR3 is TGTGCCACCGGTCGGGGTTTCTACGAGCAGTACTTC.

The chain links TRBV5-5 to TRBJ2-1; D possibly matches TRBD1 or TRBD2 (6 bases each). Looked up from germline, CDR1 is SGHKS and CDR2 is YYEKEE (reference sequence). The V end lost 0 bases, the J end lost 5 bases, and 12 bases lay between the germline ends. The CDR3 contains 15 residues. Here the CDR3 reads CASSLVGGGNNEQFF. The DNA for the CDR3 is TGTGCCAGCAGCTTGGTTGGAGGGGGGAACAATGAGCAGTTCTTC.

This chain connects TRBV20-1 to TRBJ1-5; TRBD1 aligns across 8 bases. From germline, CDR1 is DFQATT and CDR2 SNEGSKA (reference sequence). This CDR3 comprises 15 residues. The DNA of the CDR3 is TGCAGCGCCCGGGGTCAGGGGGCCAGCAATCAGCCCCAGCATTTT. It codes for CSARGQGASNQPQHF.

The chain joins TRBV18 to TRBJ1-5, with a weak D call TRBD1 (5 bases). CDR1 KGHSH and CDR2 LQKENI come from the germline V gene. Trimming took off 6 bases at V and 5 bases at J, with 23 bases between the two ends. This CDR3 spans 17 amino acids. The DNA for the CDR3 is TGTGCCAGCTCTATTGGGACGGCGGCGTCAGCCGATCAGCCCCAGCATTTT. This encodes CASSIGTAASADQPQHF.